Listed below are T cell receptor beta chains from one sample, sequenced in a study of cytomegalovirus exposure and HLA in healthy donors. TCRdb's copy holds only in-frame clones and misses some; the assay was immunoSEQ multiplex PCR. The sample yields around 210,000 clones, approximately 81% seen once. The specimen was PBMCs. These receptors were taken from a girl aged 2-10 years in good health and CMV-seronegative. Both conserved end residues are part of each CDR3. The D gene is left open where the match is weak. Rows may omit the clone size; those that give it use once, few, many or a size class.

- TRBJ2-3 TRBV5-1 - CASSRDTHTDTQYF TGCGCCAGCAGCCGGGACACACACACAGATACGCAGTATTTT
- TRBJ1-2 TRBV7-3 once CASSLNSGNYGYTF TGTGCCAGCAGCCTCAACTCGGGAAACTATGGCTACACCTTC
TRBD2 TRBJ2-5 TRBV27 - CASSSSLAGGLETQYF TGTGCCAGCAGTTCCTCACTAGCGGGGGGCCTGGAGACCCAGTACTTC
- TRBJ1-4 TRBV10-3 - CAIRSGDEKLFF TGTGCCATCAGGTCAGGGGACGAAAAACTGTTTTTT
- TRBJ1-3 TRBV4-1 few CASSQTGGKGNTIYF TGCGCCAGCAGCCAAACCGGGGGGAAGGGAAACACCATATATTTT
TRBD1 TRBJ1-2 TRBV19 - CASSIRGRRQGVDGYTF TGTGCCAGTAGTATTAGGGGACGGAGACAGGGGGTTGATGGCTACACCTTC
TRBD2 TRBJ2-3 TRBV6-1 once CASFLAGTSDTQYF TGTGCCAGCTTCCTAGCGGGAACCTCAGATACGCAGTATTTT
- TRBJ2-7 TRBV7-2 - CASSLLQEEQYF TGTGCCAGCAGCTTACTACAGGAGGAGCAGTACTTC
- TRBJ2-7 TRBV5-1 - CASSLGSGDYEQYF TGCGCCAGCAGCCTCGGGAGTGGGGACTACGAGCAGTACTTC
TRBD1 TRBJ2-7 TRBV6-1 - CASSEVWTGTYEQYF TGTGCCAGCAGTGAAGTTTGGACAGGGACCTACGAGCAGTACTTC
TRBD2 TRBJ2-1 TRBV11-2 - CASSRGTSGGYEQFF TGTGCCAGCAGCCGTGGGACTAGCGGGGGGTATGAGCAGTTCTTC
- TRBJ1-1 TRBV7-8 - CASSSKRGLITEAFF TGTGCCAGCAGTTCAAAGAGGGGACTCATCACTGAAGCTTTCTTT
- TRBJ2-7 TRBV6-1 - CASSVGATYEQYF TGTGCCAGCAGTGTGGGGGCCACCTACGAGCAGTACTTC
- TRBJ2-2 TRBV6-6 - CASSYVPGGIGGELFF TGTGCCAGCAGTTACGTCCCAGGGGGGATTGGCGGGGAGCTGTTTTTT
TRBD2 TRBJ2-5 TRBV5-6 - CASSFTSGGAMSLQYF TGTGCCAGCAGCTTCACTAGCGGGGGGGCTATGTCGCTCCAGTACTTC
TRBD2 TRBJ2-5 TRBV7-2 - CASSLRQGLAGQETQYF TGTGCCAGCAGCCTCAGGCAGGGACTAGCGGGTCAAGAGACCCAGTACTTC
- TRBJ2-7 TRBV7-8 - CASSTPTVSYEQYF TGTGCCAGCAGCACCCCGACAGTCTCCTACGAGCAGTACTTC
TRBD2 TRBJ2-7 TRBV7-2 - CASSLGRLAGVGEQYF TGTGCCAGCAGCTTAGGTAGACTAGCGGGGGTTGGCGAGCAGTACTTC
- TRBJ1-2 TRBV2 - CASRGGGRVGWGYTF TGTGCCAGCAGGGGTGGTGGCAGGGTGGGTTGGGGCTACACCTTC
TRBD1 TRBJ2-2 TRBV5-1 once CASRGTGDTGELFF TGCGCCAGCCGCGGGACAGGGGACACCGGGGAGCTGTTTTTT
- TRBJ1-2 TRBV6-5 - CASSYDFNYGYTF TGTGCCAGCAGTTACGACTTTAACTATGGCTACACCTTC
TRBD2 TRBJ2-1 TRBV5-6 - CASSLEAGPYNEQFF TGTGCCAGCAGCTTAGAAGCGGGACCGTACAATGAGCAGTTCTTC
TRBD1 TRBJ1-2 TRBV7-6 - CASSLSPGQGGGYTF TGTGCCAGCAGCCTATCCCCCGGACAGGGAGGAGGCTACACCTTC
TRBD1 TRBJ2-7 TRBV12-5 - CASGVGQVTGEQYF TGTGCTAGTGGTGTCGGACAGGTGACGGGCGAGCAGTACTTC
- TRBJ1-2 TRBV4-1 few CASSQVVRGRWGYTF TGCGCCAGCAGCCAAGTTGTCAGGGGACGATGGGGCTACACCTTC
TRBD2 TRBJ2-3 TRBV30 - CAWSVLGGGLGTQYF TGTGCCTGGAGTGTACTTGGCGGGGGGTTGGGTACGCAGTATTTT
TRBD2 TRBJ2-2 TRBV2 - CASSAPSGGALGELFF TGTGCCAGCAGCGCCCCTAGCGGGGGGGCCTTAGGGGAGCTGTTTTTT
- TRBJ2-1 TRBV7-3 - CASSQGGSSYNEQFF TGTGCCAGCAGCCAAGGGGGTAGCTCCTACAATGAGCAGTTCTTC
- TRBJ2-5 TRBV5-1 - CASSLVDYTQETQYF TGCGCCAGCAGCTTGGTTGACTATACCCAAGAGACCCAGTACTTC
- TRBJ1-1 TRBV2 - CATSFPRTEAFF TGTGCCACCTCCTTCCCGCGGACTGAAGCTTTCTTT
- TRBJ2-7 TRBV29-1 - CSVQGQSYEQYF TGCAGCGTCCAAGGACAGTCCTACGAGCAGTACTTC
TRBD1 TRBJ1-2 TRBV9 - CASSVEGQGGLYGYTF TGTGCCAGCAGCGTAGAGGGACAGGGGGGGCTTTATGGCTACACCTTC
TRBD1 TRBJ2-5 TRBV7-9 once CASSLGTGSQETQYF TGTGCCAGCAGCTTGGGGACAGGGAGTCAAGAGACCCAGTACTTC
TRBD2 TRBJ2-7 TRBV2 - CASTLAVTYEQYF TGTGCCAGCACACTAGCGGTTACCTACGAGCAGTACTTC
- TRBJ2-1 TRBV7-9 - CASSPAKEGPPLSYNEQFF TGTGCCAGCAGCCCCGCCAAGGAGGGACCCCCCCTAAGCTACAATGAGCAGTTCTTC
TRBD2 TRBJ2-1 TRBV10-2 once CASITSGSYNEQFF TGCGCCAGCATTACTAGCGGGAGCTACAATGAGCAGTTCTTC
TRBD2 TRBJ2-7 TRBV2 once CASRRDYDEQYF TGTGCCAGCAGGAGGGACTACGACGAGCAGTACTTC
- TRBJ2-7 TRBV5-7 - CASSLKEYEQYF TGTGCCAGCAGCTTGAAAGAGTACGAGCAGTACTTC
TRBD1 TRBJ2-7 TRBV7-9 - CASSLGFSGTGGLQYF TGTGCCAGCAGCTTGGGTTTCTCGGGGACAGGGGGCCTCCAGTACTTC
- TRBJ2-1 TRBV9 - CASTPALFSYNEQFF TGTGCCAGCACTCCCGCCCTATTCTCCTATAATGAGCAGTTCTTC
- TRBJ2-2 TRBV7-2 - CASGGFAGELFF TGTGCCAGTGGGGGGTTCGCCGGGGAGCTGTTTTTT
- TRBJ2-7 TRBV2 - CASSLRALPAREQYF TGTGCCAGCAGTCTCAGGGCACTTCCTGCGAGGGAGCAGTACTTC
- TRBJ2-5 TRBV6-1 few CASSAFGFKREETQYF TGTGCCAGCAGTGCCTTTGGCTTTAAGAGGGAAGAGACCCAGTACTTC
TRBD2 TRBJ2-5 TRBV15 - CATSRDLAGGGLAAQETQYF TGTGCCACCAGCAGAGACCTCGCCGGGGGGGGACTAGCGGCTCAAGAGACCCAGTACTTC
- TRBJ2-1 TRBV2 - CASGRPLGVSYNEQFF TGTGCCAGCGGCCGGCCATTAGGGGTCTCCTACAATGAGCAGTTCTTC
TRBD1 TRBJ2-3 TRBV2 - CAIPTGLSTDTQYF TGTGCCATACCGACAGGGCTTAGCACAGATACGCAGTATTTT
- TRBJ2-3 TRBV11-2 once CASLPDERDKSTDTQYF TGTGCCAGCCTCCCCGACGAACGGGACAAGAGCACAGATACGCAGTATTTT
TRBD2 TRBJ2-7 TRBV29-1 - CSVGTSGTYEQYF TGCAGCGTTGGGACTAGCGGGACCTACGAGCAGTACTTC
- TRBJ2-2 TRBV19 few CASNPAAVRVTGELFF TGTGCCAGTAACCCTGCGGCTGTCAGAGTCACCGGGGAGCTGTTTTTT
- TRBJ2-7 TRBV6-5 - CASSYSRVNEQYF TGTGCCAGCAGTTACTCGCGGGTCAACGAGCAGTACTTC